The 17 T cell receptor beta chains reported below all come from one sample, sequenced in a study of blood T cells in healthy people across ages. Alongside a J-beta primer mix, a sample-barcoded 5' primer served in a second PCR lasting roughly 6 to 11 cycles. One entry per CDR3 protein, called by TCRdb with MiXCR from the 5' RACE reads. The sample includes about 1.8 million distinct CDR3 sequences, 40% to 55% seen only once; the top ten take over 2%. Sequences were obtained from blood. These receptors all stem from a woman aged 35 to 49 in good health.

The rearrangement joins TRBV6-1 to TRBJ2-3; 12 bases fit TRBD1. The ends lost 6 bases at V and 2 bases at J; junction bases unmatched: 12. Germline V gene data show CDR1 as MNHNS and CDR2 as SASEGT. The CDR3 has 18 amino acids. CDR3 DNA: TGTGCCAGCAGATCACCGGGACAGGGGGCTTCCTACACAGATACGCAGTATTTT. Protein product: CASRSPGQGASYTDTQYF.

The chain is built from TRBV7-2 and TRBJ1-5; the D is unclear. V lost 3 bases and J lost 3, with 3 bases in between. CDR3 length equals 12 residues. CDR1 and CDR2 (germline): SGHTA, FQGNSA. The CDR3 spells CASSFFNQPQHF. In DNA form, the CDR3 reads TGTGCCAGCAGCTTCTTCAATCAGCCCCAGCATTTT.

At least ten counts were recorded for this clonotype. The rearrangement joins TRBV27 to TRBJ2-3; D is uncertain. The CDR3 contains 13 residues. The V end was cut by 2 bases, the J end by 4 bases, with 7 bases between. Germline-derived CDR1 and CDR2 are MNHEY and SMNVEV (reference sequence). The CDR3 here is CASSLAVPDTQYF. The CDR3, as DNA: TGTGCCAGCAGTTTAGCGGTTCCAGATACGCAGTATTTT.

The chain employs TRBV29-1 and TRBJ1-6; the D is unclear. The CDR3 runs 13 residues. CDR1 and CDR2 (germline): SQVTM, ANQGSEA. V lost 1 base, J lost 10 bases, and 11 bases lay in between. This chain's CDR3 is CSVEVPVGSPLHF. The CDR3 region has the DNA TGCAGCGTTGAAGTGCCGGTGGGATCACCCCTCCACTTT.

This chain joins TRBV2 and TRBJ2-5; 8 bases match TRBD2. CDR3 length: 17 amino acids. Germline CDR1 reads SNHLY; CDR2 reads FYNNEI. V trimming: 10 bases; J trimming: 5 bases; junction bases outside the gene matches: 21. The CDR3 spells CATRGWVGGGGTETQYF. For the CDR3, the DNA is TGTGCCACCAGGGGCTGGGTCGGGGGGGGCGGAACTGAGACCCAGTACTTC.

This sequence joins TRBV4-1 and TRBJ2-4, with a tentative D call TRBD2 (5 bases). CDR1 and CDR2 from the germline V gene are MGHRA and YSYEKL. This CDR3 comprises 20 residues. With 1 base removed from V and 1 base from J, the gap between germline ends came to 23 bases. The chain's CDR3 is CASSQVEGQRAPRAKNIQYF. The CDR3 nucleotides read TGCGCCAGCAGCCAAGTTGAGGGCCAGAGGGCCCCTCGGGCCAAAAACATTCAGTACTTC.

As regards this clonotype: Mismatch with germline at one junction end may stem from a read error. This sequence joins TRBV7-2 and TRBJ2-3; D tentatively fits TRBD1 or TRBD2 (6 bases each). Germline V gene data show CDR1 as SGHTA and CDR2 as FQGNSA. There are 18 residues in the CDR3. The CDR3 nucleotides read TGTGCCGGCAGCTTGGGGGAGGAGTGGGGGCTACTCACAGATACGCAGTATTTT. It specifies CAGSLGEEWGLLTDTQYF. The full variable domain, with the rest looked up from reference TRBV7-2 and TRBJ2-3, is GAGVSQSPSNKVTEKGKDVELRCDPISGHTALYWYRQSLGQGLEFLIYFQGNSAPDKSGLPSDRFSAERTGGSVSTLTIQRTQQEDSAVYLCAGSLGEEWGLLTDTQYFGPGTRLTVL.

This chain uses TRBV7-2 with TRBJ2-5; D not certain. The CDR3 length is 14 residues. Germline CDR1 SGHTA, CDR2 FQGNSA. Trimming removed 5 bases from V and 0 bases from J, with 10 bases in between. CDR3 loop: CASSLRTYQETQYF. In nucleotides, the CDR3 is TGTGCCAGCAGCCTAAGGACCTACCAAGAGACCCAGTACTTC.

This clonotype was counted between two and nine times. This chain uses TRBV7-2 with TRBJ2-5; a possible D gene is TRBD1 (6 bases). CDR1 and CDR2 from the germline V gene are SGHTA and FQGNSA. V lost 2 bases and J lost 1, with 14 bases in between. The CDR3 has 16 residues. CDR3 protein: CASSLIRTGPQETQYF. The CDR3, as DNA: TGTGCCAGCAGCTTAATACGAACAGGGCCCCAAGAGACCCAGTACTTC. The complete variable domain, with remaining parts taken from reference TRBV7-2 and TRBJ2-5, reads GAGVSQSPSNKVTEKGKDVELRCDPISGHTALYWYRQSLGQGLEFLIYFQGNSAPDKSGLPSDRFSAERTGGSVSTLTIQRTQQEDSAVYLCASSLIRTGPQETQYFGPGTRLLVL.

V gene TRBV5-1 combines with J gene TRBJ2-5; TRBD2 agrees at 12 bases. After removal of 4 bases from V and 3 bases from J, the junction contained 4 bases not matched to a gene. This CDR3 is built from 15 residues. Germline V gives CDR1 SGHRS, CDR2 YFSETQ. The CDR3 sequence: CASSDRLAGEETQYF. In nucleotides, the CDR3 is TGCGCCAGCAGCGATAGACTAGCGGGGGAAGAGACCCAGTACTTC. The full variable domain, its missing parts supplied by reference TRBV5-1 and TRBJ2-5, is KAGVTQTPRYLIKTRGQQVTLSCSPISGHRSVSWYQQTPGQGLQFLFEYFSETQRNKGNFPGRFSGRQFSNSRSEMNVSTLELGDSALYLCASSDRLAGEETQYFGPGTRLLVL.

As to this clonotype: One junction end does not reproduce the germline sequence, and a read error may be involved. The gene calls are TRBV6-4 and TRBJ1-2, with D perhaps matching TRBD1 (5 bases). This CDR3 is 12 amino acids long. The V gene's germline CDR1 is MRHNA and CDR2 SNTAGT. The CDR3 nucleotides are TGTGCCGGCAGTGCCTCGGGGCAGGACTACACCTTC. It translates to CAGSASGQDYTF.

The chain employs TRBV13 and TRBJ1-2; 9 nucleotides align to TRBD1. In germline, CDR1 is PRHDT, CDR2 FYEKMQ (reference sequence). The CDR3 totals 15 residues. Trimming cost V 1 base and J 7 bases; bases outside gene matches: 7. The CDR3 coding sequence is TGTGCCAGCAGCTTAGTCGGGACAGGGAGCGGTGGCTACACCTTC. Amino acids: CASSLVGTGSGGYTF.

The chain recombines TRBV4-3 with TRBJ2-3; D remains ambiguous. Trimming shortened V by 1 base and J by 2 bases, and 10 bases separated the two germline ends. This CDR3 region has 15 residues. Germline lookup yields CDR1 LGHNA and CDR2 YSLEER. CDR3 DNA sequence: TGCGCCAGCAGCCAAGTAATGCGGAACACAGATACGCAGTATTTT. Protein sequence: CASSQVMRNTDTQYF.

This clonotype was seen more than once but under ten times. The J gene is TRBJ1-2, the V gene TRBV5-1, with a weak D call TRBD1 (6 bases). Trimming cost V 4 bases and J 8 bases, with 24 bases left between them. This CDR3 has 16 residues. The germline V gene encodes CDR1 SGHRS and CDR2 YFSETQ. The CDR3 loop is CASSTMGRDTTHGYTF. In DNA form, the CDR3 reads TGCGCCAGCAGCACCATGGGACGGGACACCACCCACGGCTACACCTTC.

This clonotype occurred a few times. In nucleotides, the CDR3 is TGTGCCAGCAGCCAATCCCCTAGCGGGGTGGCGCAGTATTTT. Translation: CASSQSPSGVAQYF. The V gene is TRBV3-1, the J gene TRBJ2-3, with TRBD2 matching over 9 bases. The germline V gene encodes CDR1 LGHDT and CDR2 YNNKEL (reference sequence). After removal of 2 bases from V and 10 bases from J, the junction contained 7 bases not matched to a gene. The CDR3 is 14 amino acids.

The V and J genes are TRBV12-3 or TRBV12-4 and TRBJ2-7; D is possibly TRBD1 or TRBD2 (6 bases each). TRBJ2-5 matches the DNA end more closely, so the J call is doubtful. The CDR3 consists of 16 residues. CDR3 DNA sequence: TGTGCCAGCACCCCCGCGGGACGCGTAGGGGGTGGGACCCAGTACTTC. Amino acids: CASTPAGRVGGGTQYF.

The chain combines TRBV5-1 with TRBJ2-3, with 7 bases fitting TRBD1. There are 15 residues in the CDR3. V dropped 3 bases and J dropped 2; count of bases not matched to a gene: 6. Per germline, CDR1 SGHRS and CDR2 YFSETQ. The CDR3 here is CASSSDRTYTDTQYF. CDR3 DNA: TGCGCCAGCAGCTCGGACAGGACGTACACAGATACGCAGTATTTT.